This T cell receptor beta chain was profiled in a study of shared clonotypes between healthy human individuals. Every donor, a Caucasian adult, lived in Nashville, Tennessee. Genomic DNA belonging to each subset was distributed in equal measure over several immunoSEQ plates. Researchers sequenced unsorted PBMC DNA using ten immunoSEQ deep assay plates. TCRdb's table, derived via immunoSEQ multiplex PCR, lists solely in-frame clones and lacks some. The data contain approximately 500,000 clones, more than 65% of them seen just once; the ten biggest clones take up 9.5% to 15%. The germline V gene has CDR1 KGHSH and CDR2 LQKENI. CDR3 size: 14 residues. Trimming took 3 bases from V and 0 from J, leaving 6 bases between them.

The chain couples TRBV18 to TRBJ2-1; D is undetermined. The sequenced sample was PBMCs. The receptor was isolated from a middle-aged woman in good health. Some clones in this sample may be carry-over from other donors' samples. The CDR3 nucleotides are TGTGCCAGCTCACCGTTGAGCTCCTACAATGAGCAGTTCTTC. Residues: CASSPLSSYNEQFF.